These 10 T cell receptor beta chains came from one sample sequenced in a study of regulatory T cells in long-lasting Graves disease. Indicated time point: newly diagnosed GD, antithyroid drugs for less than 3 months. After RNA was extracted from PBMCs, the TCR library was made from it. TCR beta libraries were built with iRepertoire HTBI primers and Arm-PCR of CDR3 regions. TCRdb redid the calling of the multiplex PCR reads with MiXCR, one entry per CDR3 protein. This table holds around 460,000 distinct CDR3 sequences, about 15% found once. These data were also filed under a second study, of T cells in Graves' hyperthyroidism and ophthalmopathy.

Here the sequenced sample was peripheral blood mononuclear cells (PBMCs), taken at new diagnosis, from a patient treated with antithyroid drugs. The receptor set was obtained from a woman aged 45-65 years with Graves disease.

V gene TRBV12-3 or TRBV12-4 combines with J gene TRBJ1-5; no firm D call. CDR3 length: 12 residues. V was shortened by 6 bases and J by 6 bases, with 9 bases between the two germline ends. The CDR3 bases are TGTGCCAGCAGCACAGATTCTCAGCCCCAGCATTTT. Amino acid sequence: CASSTDSQPQHF.

There are many counts of this clonotype. The V and J genes are TRBV6-1 and TRBJ1-2, with 8 nucleotides matching TRBD1. The V segment lost 8 bases and the J segment 7 bases; nucleotides outside the gene matches: 9. CDR3 size: 13 residues. CDR1 is MNHNS, CDR2 SASEGT, per germline. CDR3 residues: CASRIQGASGYTF. In nucleotides, the CDR3 is TGTGCCAGCCGGATCCAGGGGGCCTCTGGCTACACCTTC.

The chain is built from TRBV27 and TRBJ2-2, with D unresolved. V lost 5 bases and J lost 1, with 8 bases in between. The CDR3 is 14 residues long. The germline V gene encodes CDR1 MNHEY and CDR2 SMNVEV (reference sequence). In DNA form, the CDR3 reads TGTGCCAGCAGTCCCCAGGAGAACACCGGGGAGCTGTTTTTT. Its translation is CASSPQENTGELFF.

This clonotype was found a few times. The V call is TRBV10-3, the J call TRBJ2-3; 9 bases are a match to TRBD2. There are 13 residues in the CDR3. V dropped 6 bases and J dropped 3; count of bases not matched to a gene: 1. The germline V gene has CDR1 ENHRY and CDR2 SYGVKD. Here the CDR3 DNA reads TGTGCCATCAGAGGACTAGCGACAGATACGCAGTATTTT. Its translation: CAIRGLATDTQYF.

This clonotype appeared many times. The chain uses TRBV6-1 and TRBJ2-7, with 7 positions matching TRBD1. Trimming at V came to 5 bases and at J to 4 bases, leaving 2 bases not matched to a gene. The CDR3 is 12 residues long. Per germline, CDR1 MNHNS and CDR2 SASEGT. The CDR3 DNA reads TGTGCCAGCAGTAGCAGGGGGTACGAGCAGTACTTC. Translation gives CASSSRGYEQYF.

Comment on this clonotype: The CDR3 carries no conserved terminal phenylalanine or tryptophan, so it likely arises from a read error. This chain's CDR3 is CASSLPPGRDYGYTS. CDR3 bases: TGTGCCAGCAGTTTACCCCCCGGGCGAGACTATGGCTACACCTCC. V usage is TRBV28 and J usage is TRBJ1-2; D gene unclear. CDR3 length equals 15 residues. CDR1 and CDR2 (germline): MDHEN, SYDVKM. V was trimmed by 2 bases and J by 3 bases, leaving 13 bases between them.

This chain links TRBV6-7 with TRBJ2-6; TRBD1 agrees at 7 bases. TRBV6-7 is classed as an ORF, of uncertain function. The length of the CDR3 is 21 residues. V gave up 7 bases and J gave up 0 bases; unmatched junction bases: 21. Written as DNA, the CDR3 is TGTGCCAGCAACTCGGACAGGCCCCATTGGGTCCAATACTCTGGGGCCAACGTCCTGACTTTC. Encoded protein: CASNSDRPHWVQYSGANVLTF.

The chain employs TRBV7-9 and TRBJ2-1, with D perhaps assigned TRBD1 or TRBD2 (5 bases each). Germline lookup yields CDR1 SEHNR and CDR2 FQNEAQ (reference sequence). Trimming shortened V by 5 bases and J by 0 bases, and 20 bases separated the two germline ends. This CDR3 has 18 residues. The CDR3 sequence is CASSHAYGADSSYNEQFF. The CDR3 DNA reads as TGTGCCAGCAGCCACGCCTACGGGGCGGATAGCTCCTACAATGAGCAGTTCTTC.

The CDR3 sequence is CASSYGQNPNTEAFF. CDR3 coding DNA: TGTGCCAGCAGTTATGGTCAGAACCCGAACACTGAAGCTTTCTTT. The chain combines TRBV6-2 or TRBV6-3 with TRBJ1-1; D remains ambiguous. Germline assignment: CDR1 MNHEY and CDR2 SVGEGT. The CDR3 consists of 15 residues. V lost 3 bases and J 1 base, leaving 12 bases between the germline ends.

This clonotype was counted a few times. The gene calls are TRBV18 and TRBJ1-4, with 9 bases lining up with TRBD1. The CDR3 length is 17 residues. V was clipped by 4 bases and J by 0 bases; unmatched bases: 6. Germline CDR1 is KGHSH and CDR2 is LQKENI. This CDR3 reads CASSQTGQGSTNEKLFF. The CDR3 DNA is TGTGCCAGCTCACAAACGGGACAGGGATCAACTAATGAAAAACTGTTTTTT.